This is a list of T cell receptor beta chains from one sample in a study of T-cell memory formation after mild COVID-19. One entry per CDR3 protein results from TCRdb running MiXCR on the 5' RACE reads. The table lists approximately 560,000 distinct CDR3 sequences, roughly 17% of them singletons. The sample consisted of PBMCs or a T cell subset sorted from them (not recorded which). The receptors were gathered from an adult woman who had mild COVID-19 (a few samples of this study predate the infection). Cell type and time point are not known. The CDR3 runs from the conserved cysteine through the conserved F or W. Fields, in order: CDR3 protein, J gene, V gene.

cdr3_aa: CASSFTGGRNEQFF
j_call: TRBJ2-1
v_call: TRBV12-3/TRBV12-4

cdr3_aa: CASSRTGAQGYTF
j_call: TRBJ1-2
v_call: TRBV6-5

cdr3_aa: CASRLSQNTEAFF
j_call: TRBJ1-1
v_call: TRBV12-3/TRBV12-4

cdr3_aa: CASSPGLPRDTQYF
j_call: TRBJ2-3
v_call: TRBV12-3/TRBV12-4

cdr3_aa: CAISESRGNYGYTF
j_call: TRBJ1-2
v_call: TRBV10-3

cdr3_aa: CASSTATGGPEAFF
j_call: TRBJ1-1
v_call: TRBV6-5

cdr3_aa: CASSQRSGYGYTF
j_call: TRBJ1-2
v_call: TRBV6-2/TRBV6-3

cdr3_aa: CASSQGYGTDTQYF
j_call: TRBJ2-3
v_call: TRBV3-1

cdr3_aa: CASSEQGGHEQYF
j_call: TRBJ2-7
v_call: TRBV27

cdr3_aa: CASRPGGARGANVLTF
j_call: TRBJ2-6
v_call: TRBV12-3/TRBV12-4

cdr3_aa: CASSPTGGAYNEQFF
j_call: TRBJ2-1
v_call: TRBV12-3/TRBV12-4

cdr3_aa: CASNSLADYEQYF
j_call: TRBJ2-7
v_call: TRBV6-2/TRBV6-3

cdr3_aa: CASSLSGGQTYEQYF
j_call: TRBJ2-7
v_call: TRBV27

cdr3_aa: CASSLTPSILAAASTDTQYF
j_call: TRBJ2-3
v_call: TRBV12-3/TRBV12-4

cdr3_aa: CASSLASARTGELFF
j_call: TRBJ2-2
v_call: TRBV5-4

cdr3_aa: CASSLATSGARGTQYF
j_call: TRBJ2-3
v_call: TRBV12-3/TRBV12-4

cdr3_aa: CASSFRDSGGAKNIQYF
j_call: TRBJ2-4
v_call: TRBV7-2

cdr3_aa: CASSLGGSSMNTEAFF
j_call: TRBJ1-1
v_call: TRBV5-1

cdr3_aa: CASSQKVRGPDTQYF
j_call: TRBJ2-3
v_call: TRBV4-3

cdr3_aa: CASRLRQSSYNEQFF
j_call: TRBJ2-1
v_call: TRBV27

cdr3_aa: CASSLRRGQYNSPLHF
j_call: TRBJ1-6
v_call: TRBV7-8

cdr3_aa: CASSLGDVGAFF
j_call: TRBJ1-1
v_call: TRBV7-9

cdr3_aa: CASSLTTSTGGNSPLHF
j_call: TRBJ1-6
v_call: TRBV7-3

cdr3_aa: CSASGTSGRGPTDTQYF
j_call: TRBJ2-3
v_call: TRBV20-1

cdr3_aa: CASRSYDSQETQYF
j_call: TRBJ2-5
v_call: TRBV2

cdr3_aa: CASSPGQGAKEGYTF
j_call: TRBJ1-2
v_call: TRBV7-8

cdr3_aa: CASSKSGQATQETQYF
j_call: TRBJ2-5
v_call: TRBV9

cdr3_aa: CAWTYIDRPPNEKLFF
j_call: TRBJ1-4
v_call: TRBV30

cdr3_aa: CASSHLAGSTDTQYF
j_call: TRBJ2-3
v_call: TRBV4-3

cdr3_aa: CSARDHGAGSYNEQFF
j_call: TRBJ2-1
v_call: TRBV20-1

cdr3_aa: CASSLGGGTGDPRQGFF
j_call: TRBJ2-1
v_call: TRBV7-9

cdr3_aa: CASSPRMDTEAFF
j_call: TRBJ1-1
v_call: TRBV4-2